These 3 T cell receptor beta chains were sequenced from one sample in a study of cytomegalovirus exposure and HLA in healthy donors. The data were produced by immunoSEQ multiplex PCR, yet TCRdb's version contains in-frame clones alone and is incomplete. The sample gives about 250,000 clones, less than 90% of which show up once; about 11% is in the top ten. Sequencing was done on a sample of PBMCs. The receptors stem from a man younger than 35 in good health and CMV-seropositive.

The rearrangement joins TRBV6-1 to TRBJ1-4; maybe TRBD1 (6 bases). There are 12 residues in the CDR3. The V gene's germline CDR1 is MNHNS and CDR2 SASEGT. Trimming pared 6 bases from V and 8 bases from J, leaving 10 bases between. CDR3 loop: CASRTGWEKLFF. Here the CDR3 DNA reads TGTGCCAGCAGGACAGGTTGGGAAAAACTGTTTTTT.

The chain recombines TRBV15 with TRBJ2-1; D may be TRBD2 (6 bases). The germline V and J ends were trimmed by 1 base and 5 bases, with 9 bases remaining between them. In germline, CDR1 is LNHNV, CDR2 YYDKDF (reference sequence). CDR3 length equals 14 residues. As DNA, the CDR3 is TGTGCCACCAGCAGAGGGGACTTGAACAATGAGCAGTTCTTC. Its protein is CATSRGDLNNEQFF.

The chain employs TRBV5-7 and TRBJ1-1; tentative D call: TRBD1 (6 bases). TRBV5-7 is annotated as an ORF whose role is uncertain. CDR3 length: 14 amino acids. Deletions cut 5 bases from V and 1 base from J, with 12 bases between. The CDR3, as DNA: TGTGCCAGCAGACGGGACACTTCGAACACTGAAGCTTTCTTT. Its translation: CASRRDTSNTEAFF.